These 20 T cell receptor beta chains were all obtained from the same sample, sequenced in a study of T cell responses to AZD1222 COVID-19 vaccine. Assay: immunoSEQ multiplex PCR; the TCRdb copy retains only in-frame clones and omits some. The sample comprises 80,000 or so clones, around 80% of which are singletons, and about 25% rests with the top ten. The sample here was peripheral blood, taken 28 days after the second dose of the MenACWY control vaccine. These receptors were collected from an adult who received the MenACWY meningococcal vaccine as a control.

V usage is TRBV4-3 and J usage is TRBJ1-4, with TRBD1 as a possible D gene (6 bases). CDR3 length: 15 residues. Trimming removed 4 bases at V and 4 bases at J, with 13 bases between. Germline V lookup: CDR1 LGHNA, CDR2 YSLEER. The CDR3 sequence: CASSRTIGGNEKLFF. The CDR3 nucleotides read TGCGCCAGCAGCCGGACAATAGGGGGTAATGAAAAACTGTTTTTT.

V gene TRBV30 combines with J gene TRBJ1-4; D gene ambiguous. This CDR3 comprises 13 residues. CDR1 is GTSNPN, CDR2 SVGIG, per germline (reference sequence). V gave up 2 bases and J gave up 4 bases, with 8 bases separating them. The CDR3 protein is CAWSPNGNEKLFF. CDR3 nucleotides: TGTGCCTGGAGTCCAAACGGTAATGAAAAACTGTTTTTT. The full variable domain, with the rest looked up from reference TRBV30 and TRBJ1-4, is SQTIHQWPATLVQPVGSPLSLECTVEGTSNPNLYWYRQAAGRGLQLLFYSVGIGQISSEVPQNLSASRPQDRQFILSSKKLLLSDSGFYLCAWSPNGNEKLFFGSGTQLSVL.

The V gene is TRBV7-2, the J gene TRBJ2-2; 8 positions match TRBD1. There are 14 residues in the CDR3. Germline CDR1 reads SGHTA; CDR2 reads FQGNSA. V lost 3 bases, J lost 9 bases, and 6 bases stayed unmatched. The CDR3 region has the DNA TGTGCCAGCAGCTTCCCAGGGGGCTACCGGGAGCTGTTTTTT. The encoded protein is CASSFPGGYRELFF.

This chain uses TRBV15 with TRBJ1-1; D is uncertain. The CDR3 covers 13 residues. V lost 0 bases, J lost 4 bases, and 6 bases lay in between. CDR1 is LNHNV and CDR2 is YYDKDF in the germline V gene (reference sequence). CDR3 nucleotides: TGTGCCACCAGCAGAGAAGGCCTCACTGAAGCTTTCTTT. As protein: CATSREGLTEAFF.

The chain is built from TRBV7-2 and TRBJ2-2; the D is unclear. The CDR3 consists of 15 residues. V was clipped by 2 bases and J by 4 bases, with 11 bases between them. CDR1 is SGHTA and CDR2 is FQGNSA in the germline V gene. The CDR3 loop reads CASSLKGTPTGELFF. Written as DNA, the CDR3 is TGTGCCAGCAGCTTAAAGGGAACCCCCACCGGGGAGCTGTTTTTT.

This clone turned up a few times. This chain uses TRBV5-6 with TRBJ2-5, with D maybe TRBD1 (6 bases). V was shortened by 4 bases and J by 5 bases, with 15 bases between the two germline ends. The CDR3 runs 14 residues. Germline V gene data show CDR1 as SGHDT and CDR2 as YYEEEE. CDR3 nucleotides: TGTGCCAGCAGCCAATACAGGGCCGGGGAGACCCAGTACTTC. Amino acid sequence: CASSQYRAGETQYF.

The chain links TRBV5-6 to TRBJ2-5; tentatively, D is TRBD1 (8 bases). This CDR3 comprises 19 residues. Germline CDR1 reads SGHDT; CDR2 reads YYEEEE. Deletions cut 4 bases from V and 2 bases from J, with 27 bases between. The CDR3 sequence is CASSPLIQTGEGPQETQYF. CDR3 bases: TGTGCCAGCAGCCCCCTAATCCAGACAGGGGAGGGCCCGCAAGAGACCCAGTACTTC.

The V call is TRBV18, the J call TRBJ1-1, with D possibly matching TRBD1 (6 bases). The germline gives CDR1 KGHSH, CDR2 LQKENI. V lost 5 bases to trimming and J lost 4 bases, with 17 bases between them. CDR3 length: 15 amino acids. The CDR3 nucleotides read TGTGCCAGCTCAGCAACCGGGACACCGGTCACTGAAGCTTTCTTT. Translated, it gives CASSATGTPVTEAFF.

In the case of this clone: The same CDR3 can be traced to other DNA sequences in this sample. The rearrangement joins TRBV30 to TRBJ2-1; the D gene is possibly TRBD2 (5 bases). Trimming cost V 5 bases and J 1 base, with 6 bases left between them. CDR1 and CDR2 (germline): GTSNPN, SVGIG (reference sequence). The CDR3 consists of 12 residues. In DNA form, the CDR3 reads TGTGCCTGGTCGGGGTCCTACAATGAGCAGTTCTTC. Encoded protein: CAWSGSYNEQFF. Based on the CDR3 plus reference TRBV30 and TRBJ2-1, the full variable domain is SQTIHQWPATLVQPVGSPLSLECTVEGTSNPNLYWYRQAAGRGLQLLFYSVGIGQISSEVPQNLSASRPQDRQFILSSKKLLLSDSGFYLCAWSGSYNEQFFGPGTRLTVL.

The chain joins TRBV11-3 to TRBJ2-7; 7 nucleotides line up with TRBD2. Trimming removed 8 bases from V and 1 base from J; junction bases left unmatched: 14. Germline V lookup: CDR1 SGHNT, CDR2 YENEEA. The CDR3 is 16 amino acids. The CDR3 here is CASSPLAAGPSYEQYF. The CDR3 DNA reads as TGTGCCAGCTCACCCTTGGCAGCGGGACCATCCTACGAGCAGTACTTC.

The chain combines TRBV30 with TRBJ2-7; maybe TRBD1 (6 bases). The CDR3 totals 13 residues. CDR1 GTSNPN and CDR2 SVGIG come from the germline V gene (reference sequence). Trimming removed 1 base from V and 6 bases from J, with 13 bases in between. For the CDR3, the DNA is TGTGCCTGGAGTGAACAGGGTGTCGTCGAGCAGTACTTC. This encodes CAWSEQGVVEQYF.

The chain employs TRBV28 and TRBJ2-7; TRBD2 aligns across 12 bases. V trimming: 6 bases; J trimming: 1 base; junction bases outside the gene matches: 10. Germline V lookup: CDR1 MDHEN, CDR2 SYDVKM. The CDR3 runs to 17 residues. CDR3 nucleotides: TGTGCCAGCAGACCAACAGGGACTAGCGGGCGTTCCTACGAGCAGTACTTC. It is translated as CASRPTGTSGRSYEQYF.

The chain links TRBV7-8 to TRBJ2-2; no definite D call. Trimming shortened V by 2 bases and J by 0 bases, and 10 bases separated the two germline ends. Germline V lookup: CDR1 SGHVS, CDR2 FQNEAQ. The CDR3 covers 16 residues. This CDR3 reads CASSLRFGPNTGELFF. The CDR3 nucleotides are TGTGCCAGCAGCTTAAGGTTCGGACCGAACACCGGGGAGCTGTTTTTT.

In DNA form, the CDR3 reads TGCGCCAGCAGCGACCGGACAGGGGGAAGAAACACTGAAGCTTTCTTT. As protein: CASSDRTGGRNTEAFF. The rearrangement links TRBV10-2 to TRBJ1-1; the match to TRBD1 covers 10 bases. V lost 6 bases to trimming and J lost 2 bases; unmatched junction nucleotides: 9. This CDR3 has 16 amino acids. The germline CDR1 and CDR2 sequences are WSHSY and SAAADI.

This clone was detected only a few times. The CDR3 bases are TGTGCCAGCAGCCGCAGGGGGGGGCCGCAGACCGGGGAGCTGTTTTTT. This translates into CASSRRGGPQTGELFF. The V gene is TRBV9, the J gene TRBJ2-2; D could derive from TRBD1 or TRBD2 (7 bases each). CDR3 size: 16 residues. The ends were cut back, 4 bases at V and 5 bases at J, with 18 bases in the middle. Germline CDR1 is SGDLS and CDR2 is YYNGEE.

This clone was seen only once. The chain couples TRBV3-1 (or the pseudogene TRBV3-2) to TRBJ1-6; D unresolved. Trimming stripped 1 base from V and 0 bases from J, with 7 bases between. The CDR3 runs 16 residues. CDR1 and CDR2 (germline): LGHDT, YNNKEL (reference sequence). DNA of the CDR3: TGTGCCAGCAGCCAAGTAGCAGACTCCTATAATTCACCCCTCCACTTT. Amino acid sequence: CASSQVADSYNSPLHF.

The rearrangement joins TRBV9 to TRBJ1-4; 9 bases align to TRBD1. There are 14 residues in the CDR3. In germline, CDR1 is SGDLS, CDR2 YYNGEE. Losses at the gene ends were 3 bases for V and 8 bases for J; bases not matched to a gene: 5. The CDR3 sequence is CASSETGTGEKLFF. The CDR3 DNA reads as TGTGCCAGCAGCGAGACCGGGACAGGGGAAAAACTGTTTTTT.

A single count supports this clone. Mismatch with germline at one junction end may stem from a read error. The chain employs TRBV7-7 and TRBJ2-7; D may be TRBD2 (6 bases). The germline V gene encodes CDR1 SSHAT and CDR2 FNYEAQ (reference sequence). There are 15 residues in the CDR3. CDR3 in amino acids: CASSPITGTGVSLYF. The DNA for the CDR3 is TGTGCTAGCAGCCCCATTACCGGGACGGGGGTATCGTTGTACTTC.

This sequence joins TRBV5-6 and TRBJ1-3; D unclear. The CDR3 has 13 amino acids. Germline V gives CDR1 SGHDT, CDR2 YYEEEE. Trimming removed 0 bases from V and 4 bases from J, with 5 bases in between. The CDR3 spells CASSLAPGNTIYF. The CDR3 DNA sequence: TGTGCCAGCAGCTTGGCGCCAGGAAACACCATATATTTT.

This clone has a handful of counts. The chain joins TRBV2 to TRBJ1-5; TRBD1 is a possible D gene (6 bases). Germline CDR1 is SNHLY and CDR2 is FYNNEI. CDR3 length: 14 residues. V dropped 3 bases and J dropped 6 bases, with 12 bases sitting between them. In DNA form, the CDR3 reads TGTGCCAGCAGTGAGTGGGGAGGGGGTCAGCCCCAGCATTTT. Residues: CASSEWGGGQPQHF.